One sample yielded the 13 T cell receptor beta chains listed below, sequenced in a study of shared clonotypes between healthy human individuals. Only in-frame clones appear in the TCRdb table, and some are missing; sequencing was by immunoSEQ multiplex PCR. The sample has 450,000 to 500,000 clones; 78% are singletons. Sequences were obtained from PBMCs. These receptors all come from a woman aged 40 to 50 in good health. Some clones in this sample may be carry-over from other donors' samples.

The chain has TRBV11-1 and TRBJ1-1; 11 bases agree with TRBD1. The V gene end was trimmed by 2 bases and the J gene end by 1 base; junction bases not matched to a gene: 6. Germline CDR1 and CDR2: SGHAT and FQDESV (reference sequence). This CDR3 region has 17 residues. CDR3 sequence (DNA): TGTGCCAGCAGCTTATACGGACAGGGGGCTCCGAACACTGAAGCTTTCTTT. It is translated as CASSLYGQGAPNTEAFF.

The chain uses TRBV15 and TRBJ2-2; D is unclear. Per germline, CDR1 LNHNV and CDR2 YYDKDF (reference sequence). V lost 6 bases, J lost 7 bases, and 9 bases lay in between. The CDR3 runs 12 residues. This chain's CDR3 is CATSSLGGELFF. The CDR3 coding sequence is TGTGCCACCAGTTCTTTGGGCGGGGAGCTGTTTTTT.

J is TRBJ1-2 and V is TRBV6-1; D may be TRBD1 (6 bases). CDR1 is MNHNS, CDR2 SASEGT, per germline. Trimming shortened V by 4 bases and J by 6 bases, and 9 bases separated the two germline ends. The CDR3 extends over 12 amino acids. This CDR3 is CASSAQGHGYTF. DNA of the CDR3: TGTGCCAGCAGTGCCCAGGGGCATGGCTACACCTTC.

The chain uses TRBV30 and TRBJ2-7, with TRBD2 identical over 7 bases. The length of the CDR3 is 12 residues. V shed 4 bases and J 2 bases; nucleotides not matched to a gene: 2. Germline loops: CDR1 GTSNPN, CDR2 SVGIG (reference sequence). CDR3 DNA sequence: TGTGCCTGGACAGGGACTACCTACGAGCAGTACTTC. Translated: CAWTGTTYEQYF. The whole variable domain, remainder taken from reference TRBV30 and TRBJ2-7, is SQTIHQWPATLVQPVGSPLSLECTVEGTSNPNLYWYRQAAGRGLQLLFYSVGIGQISSEVPQNLSASRPQDRQFILSSKKLLLSDSGFYLCAWTGTTYEQYFGPGTRLTVT.

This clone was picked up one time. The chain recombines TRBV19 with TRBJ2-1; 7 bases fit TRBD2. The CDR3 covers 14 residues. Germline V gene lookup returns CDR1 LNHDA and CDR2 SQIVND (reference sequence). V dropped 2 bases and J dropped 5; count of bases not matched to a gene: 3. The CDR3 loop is CASSILADHNEQFF. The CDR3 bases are TGTGCCAGTAGTATACTAGCGGACCACAATGAGCAGTTCTTC.

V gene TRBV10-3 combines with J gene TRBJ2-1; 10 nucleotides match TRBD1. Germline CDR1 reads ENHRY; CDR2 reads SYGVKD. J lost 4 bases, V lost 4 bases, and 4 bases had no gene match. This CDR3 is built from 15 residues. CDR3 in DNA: TGTGCCATCAGTGGGACAGGGGGGTTATACAATGAGCAGTTCTTC. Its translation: CAISGTGGLYNEQFF.

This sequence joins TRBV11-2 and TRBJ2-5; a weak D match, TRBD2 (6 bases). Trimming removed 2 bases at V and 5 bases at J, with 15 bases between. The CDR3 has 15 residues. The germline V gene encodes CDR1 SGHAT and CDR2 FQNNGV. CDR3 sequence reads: CASSLSGYSSETQYF. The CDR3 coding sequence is TGTGCCAGCAGCTTAAGCGGGTACTCCAGCGAGACCCAGTACTTC.

The DNA for the CDR3 is TGTGCCAGCAGCTTATTGGCAGGGGCGTACGAGCAGTACTTC. Its translation: CASSLLAGAYEQYF. This sequence joins TRBV7-2 and TRBJ2-7, with D possibly being TRBD1 (6 bases). The CDR3 is made up of 14 amino acids. Germline CDR1 reads SGHTA; CDR2 reads FQGNSA. The V and J ends lost 2 bases and 4 bases respectively, with 12 bases between them.

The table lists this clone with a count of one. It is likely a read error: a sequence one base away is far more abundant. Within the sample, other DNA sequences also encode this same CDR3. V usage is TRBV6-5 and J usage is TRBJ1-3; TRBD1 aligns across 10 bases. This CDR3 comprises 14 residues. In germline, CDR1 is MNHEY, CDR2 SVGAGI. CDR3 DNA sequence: TGTGCCAGCAGTTACCGGACAGGGGGAAACACTATATATTTT. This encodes CASSYRTGGNTIYF.

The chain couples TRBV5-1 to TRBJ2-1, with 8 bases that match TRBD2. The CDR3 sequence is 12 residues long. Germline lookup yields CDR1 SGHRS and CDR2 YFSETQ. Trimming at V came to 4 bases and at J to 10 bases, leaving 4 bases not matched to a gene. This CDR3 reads CASSPGGNEQFF. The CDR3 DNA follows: TGCGCCAGCAGCCCGGGAGGGAACGAGCAGTTCTTC.

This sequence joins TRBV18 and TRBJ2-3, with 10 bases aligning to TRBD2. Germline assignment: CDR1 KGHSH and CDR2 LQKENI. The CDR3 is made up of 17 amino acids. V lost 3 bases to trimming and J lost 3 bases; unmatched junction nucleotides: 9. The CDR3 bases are TGTGCCAGCTCACCGAGGGGGCTAGCGGGAGCTACAGATACGCAGTATTTT. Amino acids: CASSPRGLAGATDTQYF.

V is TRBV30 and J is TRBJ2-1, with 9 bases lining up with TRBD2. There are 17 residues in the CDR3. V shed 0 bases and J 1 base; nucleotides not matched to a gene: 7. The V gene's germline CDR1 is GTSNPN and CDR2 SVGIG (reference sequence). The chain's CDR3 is CAWSVIELAGSYNEQFF. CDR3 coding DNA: TGTGCCTGGAGTGTAATCGAACTAGCGGGTTCCTACAATGAGCAGTTCTTC.

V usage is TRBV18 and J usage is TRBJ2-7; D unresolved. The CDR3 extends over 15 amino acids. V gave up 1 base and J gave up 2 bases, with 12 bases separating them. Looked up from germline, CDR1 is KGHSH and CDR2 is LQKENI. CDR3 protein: CASSPRQTLTYEQYF. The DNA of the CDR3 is TGTGCCAGCTCACCACGCCAGACACTCACCTACGAGCAGTACTTC. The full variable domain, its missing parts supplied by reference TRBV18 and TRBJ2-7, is NAGVMQNPRHLVRRRGQEARLRCSPMKGHSHVYWYRQLPEEGLKFMVYLQKENIIDESGMPKERFSAEFPKEGPSILRIQQVVRGDSAAYFCASSPRQTLTYEQYFGPGTRLTVT.